This passage covers 3 T cell receptor beta chains from one sample sequenced in a study of blood T cell repertoires in COVID-19. Profiling relied on immunoSEQ multiplex PCR, and the TCRdb table lists in-frame clones only, not all of them. Here the sample spans roughly 120,000 clones, approximately 84% being singletons. The sequenced sample consisted of peripheral blood. All receptors come from a man aged 50-60 years with acute or convalescent COVID-19.

The rearrangement links TRBV19 to TRBJ2-2; D is perhaps TRBD2 (6 bases). CDR3 length: 17 amino acids. Trimming took off 1 base at V and 1 base at J, with 13 bases between the two ends. Germline values: CDR1 LNHDA, CDR2 SQIVND (reference sequence). The CDR3 nucleotides read TGTGCCAGTAGTATAGCGGGGGTGTTAGTGAACACCGGGGAGCTGTTTTTT. Translation gives CASSIAGVLVNTGELFF.

V and J are TRBV12-3 or TRBV12-4 and TRBJ2-5, with D uncertain. The CDR3 has 12 residues. V lost 6 bases and J lost 6, with 11 bases in between. CDR3 loop: CASRTPKQTQYF. CDR3 sequence (DNA): TGTGCCAGCAGGACACCAAAACAGACCCAGTACTTC.

V usage is TRBV5-1 and J usage is TRBJ1-1, with TRBD1 matching 8 bases. The V gene's germline CDR1 is SGHRS and CDR2 YFSETQ. With V trimmed by 0 bases and J by 5 bases, 6 bases remained unmatched. There are 15 residues in the CDR3. The CDR3 reads CASSLARTGPTEAFF. The CDR3, as DNA: TGCGCCAGCAGCTTGGCCCGGACAGGGCCTACTGAAGCTTTCTTT.